This T cell receptor beta chain was captured by sequencing in a study of Graves' ophthalmopathy and Graves' hyperthyroidism. RNA served as the template for amplifying TCR beta CDR3 regions. RT-PCR was first run with HTBI primers, then multiplex PCR in a second round. TCRdb re-analysed the multiplex PCR reads in MiXCR, keeping a single row per CDR3 protein. The table lists fewer than 650,000 distinct CDR3 sequences, about 20% of them singletons. Worth noting for this clonotype: A much bigger clone sits one base away, suggesting this may be a read error.

The CDR3 sequence is 14 residues long. CDR1 and CDR2 from the germline V gene are MNHNS and SASEGT. The material sequenced was peripheral blood. The rearrangement links TRBV6-1 to TRBJ1-1; no reliable D call. This sequence originates from a young woman with stable Graves' hyperthyroidism. Some clones in this sample may be carry-over from other donors' samples. CDR3 region: CASKRSTSNTESFF. CDR3 sequence (DNA): TGTGCCAGCAAGAGGAGCACCTCGAACACTGAATCTTTCTTT.